A single sample is the source of the 6 T cell receptor beta chains below, sequenced in a study of glioma-infiltrating T cells. The iRepertoire nested amplicon-rescue multiplex PCR amplified TCR alpha and beta CDR3s from RNA. TCRdb called the multiplex PCR reads again in MiXCR, with one record for every CDR3 protein. This table holds a few hundred thousand distinct CDR3 sequences, about 40% found once. The sample consisted of glioma tissue, nonneoplastic brain tissue, or PBMCs (not recorded which). The receptors were sampled from a human donor with low-grade glioma or glioblastoma, undergoing nonglioma brain surgery, or in good health (not recorded which).

This clonotype was observed a handful of times. V gene TRBV20-1 combines with J gene TRBJ1-2; tentative D call: TRBD1 (6 bases). The germline V gene has CDR1 DFQATT and CDR2 SNEGSKA (reference sequence). The CDR3 sequence is 15 residues long. V was trimmed by 0 bases and J by 2 bases, leaving 13 bases between them. CDR3 region: CSARDRSGENYGYTF. The CDR3 DNA follows: TGCAGTGCTAGAGATCGATCAGGGGAGAACTATGGCTACACCTTC.

This clonotype appeared once. A much larger clone sits a single nucleotide away, making a read error possible. The chain links TRBV7-2 to TRBJ2-1, with D tentatively TRBD2 (6 bases). The CDR3 has 15 residues. Germline CDR1 SGHTA, CDR2 FQGNSA. Trimming took 5 bases from V and 2 from J, leaving 13 bases between them. The chain's CDR3 is CASSLTERAYNEQFF. The CDR3, as DNA: TGTGCCAGCAGCCTCACCGAGCGGGCCTACAATGAGCAGTTCTTC. The entire variable domain, with the rest obtained from reference TRBV7-2 and TRBJ2-1, is as follows: GAGVSQSPSNKVTEKGKDVELRCDPISGHTALYWYRQSLGQGLEFLIYFQGNSAPDKSGLPSDRFSAERTGGSVSTLTIQRTQQEDSAVYLCASSLTERAYNEQFFGPGTRLTVL.

V is TRBV27 and J is TRBJ2-1; 13 bases agree with TRBD2. Germline CDR1 reads MNHEY; CDR2 reads SMNVEV (reference sequence). With 2 bases clipped from V and 0 bases from J, the junction kept 1 base outside the gene matches. This CDR3 contains 17 residues. CDR3: CASSLGLAGASYNEQFF. In DNA form, the CDR3 reads TGTGCCAGCAGTTTAGGACTAGCGGGAGCCTCCTACAATGAGCAGTTCTTC.

As DNA, the CDR3 is TGCAGCGTTCTGGGTGTTGAGTACGAGCAGTACTTC. Translating gives CSVLGVEYEQYF. The chain uses TRBV29-1 and TRBJ2-7, with D unresolved. This CDR3 comprises 12 residues. V lost 5 bases to trimming and J lost 4 bases, with 12 bases between them. CDR1 and CDR2 from the germline V gene are SQVTM and ANQGSEA.

As for this clonotype: This could be a read error, since a much larger clone is one nucleotide away. V usage is TRBV28 and J usage is TRBJ2-1, with 7 positions matching TRBD2. This CDR3 is 16 amino acids long. V lost 1 base, J lost 8 bases, and 11 bases stayed unmatched. Per the germline V gene, CDR1 is MDHEN and CDR2 is SYDVKM. DNA for the CDR3: TGTGCCAGCAGTTTATCCCCAGGACTAGAGGGTTATGAGCAGTTCTTC. This codes for CASSLSPGLEGYEQFF.

The CDR3 loop reads CASMVRDRKAFF. CDR3 coding DNA: TGTGCCAGCATGGTTAGGGACAGGAAAGCTTTCTTT. The chain is built from TRBV28 and TRBJ1-1, with 8 bases matching TRBD1. Germline V gene sequence: CDR1 MDHEN, CDR2 SYDVKM. J gave up 9 bases and V 7 bases, and 7 bases lay outside the gene matches. The CDR3 extends over 12 amino acids.